This is a list of T cell receptor beta chains from one sample in a study of response to subunit inactivated influenza vaccine. MiXCR, applied by TCRdb to the RT-PCR reads, yields one record per CDR3 protein. The table lists 500,000 to 550,000 distinct CDR3 sequences, approximately 24% of them singletons. This same sample was also taken into another study, of T cells expressing NK-cell markers.

The starting material was CD4+ T cells sorted from PBMCs, obtained less than 13 days after vaccination. These receptors all stem from a man aged 45-65 years who received an inactivated influenza vaccine. The CDR3 runs from the conserved cysteine through the conserved F or W. D genes are given only for firm matches. Clone sizes are given selectively: once, few, many, or a class where the clone is expanded.

J gene	V gene	D gene	clone size	CDR3 protein	CDR3 DNA
TRBJ2-5	TRBV20-1	TRBD2	-	CSATPGERGQETQYF	TGCAGTGCTACCCCGGGGGAGCGGGGGCAAGAGACCCAGTACTTC
TRBJ2-1	TRBV9	TRBD2	few	CASSVLAGEGYEQFF	TGTGCCAGCAGCGTACTAGCGGGAGAGGGGTATGAGCAGTTCTTC
TRBJ2-2	TRBV7-2	-	-	CASSLDGLGTGELFF	TGTGCCAGCAGCTTAGATGGGTTAGGCACCGGGGAGCTGTTTTTT
TRBJ2-2	TRBV20-1	-	-	CSARGETSTGELFF	TGCAGTGCTAGAGGGGAGACGAGCACCGGGGAGCTGTTTTTT
TRBJ2-1	TRBV3-1	TRBD2	few	CASSPGPSGRIEQFF	TGTGCCAGCAGCCCGGGGCCCAGCGGGAGGATTGAGCAGTTCTTC
TRBJ2-1	TRBV2	-	few	CASTRDNYNEQFF	TGTGCCAGCACTCGGGACAACTACAATGAGCAGTTCTTC
TRBJ2-7	TRBV18	TRBD2	many	CASSPGGYEQYF	TGTGCCAGCAGCCCGGGGGGCTACGAGCAGTACTTC
TRBJ1-5	TRBV6-5	-	once	CASSYSAGNQPQHF	TGTGCCAGCAGTTACTCGGCGGGGAATCAGCCCCAGCATTTT
TRBJ2-1	TRBV20-1	TRBD2	-	CSATLAGGPMPQFF	TGCAGTGCTACCCTAGCGGGAGGGCCTATGCCGCAGTTCTTC
TRBJ2-7	TRBV20-1	-	few	CSASVYEQYF	TGCAGTGCTAGTGTCTACGAGCAGTACTTC
TRBJ2-2	TRBV28	TRBD2	many	CASSLLTGLADPIGTGELFF	TGTGCCAGCAGCCTATTAACAGGACTAGCGGATCCTATTGGCACCGGGGAGCTGTTTTTT
TRBJ2-3	TRBV7-6	TRBD2	many	CASSLAYSGGGKDTQYF	TGTGCCAGCAGCTTAGCGTATAGCGGGGGGGGCAAGGATACGCAGTATTTT
TRBJ1-2	TRBV12-3/TRBV12-4	-	-	CASSSRDLMRGYTF	TGTGCCAGCAGCAGCCGGGATCTAATGAGGGGCTACACCTTC
TRBJ2-7	TRBV20-1	TRBD2	-	CSAARGSGGSYEQYF	TGCAGTGCAGCCCGGGGTAGCGGGGGTTCCTACGAGCAGTACTTC
TRBJ1-2	TRBV28	TRBD1	-	CATTDRGDGYTF	TGTGCCACAACCGACAGGGGCGATGGCTACACCTTC
TRBJ2-3	TRBV24-1	-	-	CATSDSLHTQYF	TGTGCCACCAGTGATTCTTTGCATACGCAGTATTTT
TRBJ2-1	TRBV27	-	few	CASSPTRPTLYNEQFF	TGTGCCAGCAGTCCGACCAGACCAACTCTCTACAATGAGCAGTTCTTC
TRBJ2-7	TRBV7-2	-	-	CASSPRRDSYEQYF	TGTGCCAGCAGCCCAAGGAGGGATTCCTACGAGCAGTACTTC
TRBJ2-7	TRBV5-1	-	-	CASSLGGIGGEQYF	TGCGCCAGCAGCTTGGGGGGGATCGGAGGCGAGCAGTACTTC
TRBJ2-1	TRBV4-2	TRBD2	-	CASSQLAGGGNEQFF	TGTGCCAGCAGCCAACTAGCGGGAGGGGGGAATGAGCAGTTCTTC
TRBJ2-2	TRBV5-1	-	-	CASSLTKGIGDTGELFF	TGCGCCAGCAGCTTGACGAAGGGTATCGGTGACACCGGGGAGCTGTTTTTT
TRBJ2-3	TRBV12-3/TRBV12-4	TRBD1	-	CASSTYTTGSGDTQYF	TGTGCCAGCAGTACCTATACGACAGGGTCCGGAGATACGCAGTATTTT
TRBJ1-1	TRBV2	TRBD1	-	CASSVWGQGEAFF	TGTGCCAGCAGTGTATGGGGACAGGGTGAAGCTTTCTTT
TRBJ1-6	TRBV4-3	TRBD1	-	CASSPTGGTSPLHF	TGCGCCAGCAGCCCGACAGGGGGTACCTCACCCCTCCACTTT
TRBJ1-1	TRBV2	-	-	CASRAPEGGTEAFF	TGTGCCAGCAGGGCTCCGGAGGGGGGCACTGAAGCTTTCTTT
TRBJ2-5	TRBV12-3/TRBV12-4	-	-	CASSFLQGRRETQYF	TGTGCCAGCAGTTTTCTGCAGGGGCGAAGGGAGACCCAGTACTTC
TRBJ1-5	TRBV19	TRBD1	few	CASSKSFGTESNQPQHF	TGTGCCAGTAGTAAGTCTTTCGGGACAGAGAGCAATCAGCCCCAGCATTTT
TRBJ2-4	TRBV5-6	TRBD1	many	CASSLTGENIQYF	TGTGCCAGCAGCTTGACAGGGGAGAACATTCAGTACTTC
TRBJ2-7	TRBV20-1	-	few	CSARPGGPSSEQYF	TGCAGTGCCAGGCCGGGGGGCCCGTCCTCGGAGCAGTACTTC
TRBJ1-6	TRBV12-3/TRBV12-4	-	few	CASSGTGARNSPLHF	TGTGCCAGCAGCGGGACGGGGGCTAGGAATTCACCCCTCCACTTT
TRBJ2-1	TRBV11-2	TRBD1	-	CASSPLSRAGGAGEQFF	TGTGCCAGCAGCCCCCTTTCGCGTGCAGGGGGCGCGGGTGAGCAGTTCTTC
TRBJ1-4	TRBV20-1	-	few	CSARDGRAGEKLFF	TGCAGTGCTAGAGATGGGAGAGCGGGGGAAAAACTGTTTTTT
TRBJ2-3	TRBV7-2	-	-	CASSQSASYTDTQYF	TGTGCCAGCAGCCAATCAGCTTCCTACACAGATACGCAGTATTTT
TRBJ2-1	TRBV7-9	-	few	CASSSRDSEQFF	TGTGCCAGCAGCTCCCGGGACTCTGAGCAGTTCTTC
TRBJ1-3	TRBV30	-	few	CAWVPAGPSGNTIYF	TGTGCCTGGGTCCCGGCAGGGCCCTCTGGAAACACCATATATTTT
TRBJ2-3	TRBV20-1	TRBD2	-	CSARTSGRGLTDTQYF	TGCAGTGCTAGGACTAGCGGGAGAGGTTTGACAGATACGCAGTATTTT
TRBJ2-2	TRBV25-1	-	-	CASSPPLLGKSGELFF	TGTGCCAGCAGTCCCCCACTCTTGGGGAAATCCGGGGAGCTGTTTTTT
TRBJ2-3	TRBV7-7	TRBD2	-	CASSPGLAGRSDTQYF	TGTGCTAGCAGCCCCGGACTAGCGGGGAGGTCAGATACGCAGTATTTT
TRBJ2-5	TRBV5-6	TRBD1	few	CASSAGQGGGTQYF	TGTGCCAGCAGCGCAGGACAGGGTGGGGGGACCCAGTACTTC
TRBJ2-1	TRBV9	-	-	CASTRSGTSYYNEQFF	TGTGCCAGCACCCGCTCCGGGACTTCCTACTACAATGAGCAGTTCTTC
TRBJ1-2	TRBV20-1	-	-	CSARGGSYGYTF	TGCAGTGCTAGAGGGGGGAGCTATGGCTACACCTTC
TRBJ1-1	TRBV12-3/TRBV12-4	-	-	CASSSLAREAFF	TGTGCCAGCAGTTCTCTGGCTAGGGAAGCTTTCTTT
TRBJ2-7	TRBV7-8	-	-	CASSLAGKGTYEQYF	TGTGCCAGCAGCTTAGCTGGGAAGGGGACCTACGAGCAGTACTTC
TRBJ2-2	TRBV24-1	-	-	CATSDLHPALGELFF	TGTGCCACCAGTGATTTGCATCCGGCTCTCGGGGAGCTGTTTTTT
TRBJ2-7	TRBV6-1	-	few	CASSTRTASYEQYF	TGTGCCAGCAGTACCCGGACTGCCTCCTACGAGCAGTACTTC
TRBJ2-2	TRBV5-1	-	many	CASSFGGSNTGELFF	TGCGCCAGCAGCTTCGGAGGCTCGAACACCGGGGAGCTGTTTTTT
TRBJ2-5	TRBV7-2	TRBD2	-	CASSPTSGEETQYF	TGTGCCAGCAGCCCGACTAGCGGGGAAGAGACCCAGTACTTC
TRBJ1-1	TRBV13	TRBD1	few	CASSTGTGGADEAFF	TGTGCCAGCAGCACCGGGACAGGGGGCGCGGATGAAGCTTTCTTT
TRBJ2-7	TRBV3-1	-	few	CASSRGLEIYEQYF	TGTGCCAGCAGTCGGGGACTCGAAATCTACGAGCAGTACTTC
TRBJ2-2	TRBV6-2/TRBV6-3	TRBD1	few	CASSQGQGWTGELFF	TGTGCCAGCAGTCAAGGACAGGGGTGGACCGGGGAGCTGTTTTTT
TRBJ2-1	TRBV20-1	TRBD2	-	CSALRTSGSRDEQFF	TGCAGTGCCCTACGGACTAGCGGGAGTAGAGATGAGCAGTTCTTC
TRBJ1-5	TRBV6-5	-	few	CASSYAPRQPQHF	TGTGCCAGCAGTTACGCCCCCCGGCAGCCCCAGCATTTT
TRBJ1-2	TRBV10-3	TRBD1	-	CAISEATGGYGYTF	TGTGCCATCAGTGAGGCGACAGGGGGATATGGCTACACCTTC
TRBJ2-2	TRBV6-2/TRBV6-3	-	-	CASSPGHLNTGELFF	TGTGCCAGCAGCCCCGGACACTTGAACACCGGGGAGCTGTTTTTT
TRBJ1-3	TRBV4-1	-	few	CASSPRQRTGGNTIYF	TGCGCCAGCAGCCCCAGACAGCGAACGGGGGGAAACACCATATATTTT